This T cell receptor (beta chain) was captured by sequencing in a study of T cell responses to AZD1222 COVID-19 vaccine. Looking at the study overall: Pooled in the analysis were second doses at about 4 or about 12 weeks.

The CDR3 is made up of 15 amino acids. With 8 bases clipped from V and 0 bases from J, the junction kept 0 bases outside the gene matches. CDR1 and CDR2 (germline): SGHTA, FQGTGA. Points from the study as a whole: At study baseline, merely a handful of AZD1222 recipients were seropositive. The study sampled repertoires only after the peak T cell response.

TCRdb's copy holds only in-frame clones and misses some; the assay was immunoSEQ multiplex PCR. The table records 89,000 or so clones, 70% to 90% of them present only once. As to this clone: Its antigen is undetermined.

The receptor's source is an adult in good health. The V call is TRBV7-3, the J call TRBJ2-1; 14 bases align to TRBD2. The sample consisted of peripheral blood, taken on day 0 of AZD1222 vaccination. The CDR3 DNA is TGTGCCAGCGGGACTAGCGGGAGCTCCTACAATGAGCAGTTCTTC. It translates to CASGTSGSSYNEQFF.